This T cell receptor (beta chain) emerged from a study of early T cells in non-severe SARS-CoV-2 infection. The V segment lost 4 bases and the J segment 7 bases; nucleotides outside the gene matches: 6. The CDR3 length is 15 residues. Germline-derived CDR1 and CDR2 are SGHNT and YYREEE (reference sequence). This clonotype was seen a few times. The antigen remains unidentified. Individual cDNA molecules were tagged with unique molecular identifiers. TCRdb re-analysed the 5' RACE reads in MiXCR, keeping a single row per CDR3 protein. The top ten hold around 15% of the sample, which has around 27,000 distinct CDR3 sequences, 9.5% to 10% seen once. Study results and caveats: Private and CD4 specificities were missed by VDJdb matching, skewed to anti-spike CD8.

The sequencing input was whole blood. The gene calls are TRBV5-4 and TRBJ2-1, with TRBD1 identical over 12 bases. The source of this sequence is an adult who was a healthcare worker with PCR-confirmed SARS-CoV-2 infection or an uninfected control (not recorded which). CDR3 protein: CASSLGTGGYNEQFF. The CDR3 DNA follows: TGTGCCAGCAGCCTTGGGACAGGGGGCTATAATGAGCAGTTCTTC.